Given below is one T cell receptor (beta chain) in context. These data originate in a study of long-term antiretroviral therapy in people with HIV. At the level of the study: There is a gap of about a decade between the earliest samples and the later 2015 immediate-ART recommendation.

Sequencing relied on immunoSEQ assay v3.0, run at survey level. Repertoires were generated with immunoSEQ multiplex PCR, while TCRdb's copy carries only in-frame clones and drops some. Among about 37,000 clones listed, around four fifths were seen once. The CDR3 contains 14 residues. Germline V lookup: CDR1 SGHRS, CDR2 YFSETQ. Trimming removed 4 bases at V and 4 bases at J, with 12 bases between. V and J are TRBV5-1 and TRBJ1-5, with D hard to call. The material was unsorted PBMCs, obtained 1 year after starting antiretroviral therapy. This TCR derives from a man aged 18 to 29 with HIV. The CDR3 here is CASSRGPYNQPQHF. Here the CDR3 DNA reads TGCGCCAGCAGCCGAGGACCGTATAATCAGCCCCAGCATTTT. Variable domain in full (rest from reference TRBV5-1 and TRBJ1-5): KAGVTQTPRYLIKTRGQQVTLSCSPISGHRSVSWYQQTPGQGLQFLFEYFSETQRNKGNFPGRFSGRQFSNSRSEMNVSTLELGDSALYLCASSRGPYNQPQHFGDGTRLSIL.